What follows is one TCR beta chain and its context. This clonotype was observed a few times. There is no known antigen for this receptor. Base-call qualities are not available, and no considerably larger clone is one nucleotide away. This sample stems from a study of post-analysis software for immune sequencing data (dated by TCRdb to the mid-2010s). About the investigation overall: Recorded disease courses included relapsing-remitting, secondary progressive and progressive-relapsing multiple sclerosis, with some patients lacking subtype annotation. A subset of samples was prepared in parallel using single-end sample barcoding, then pooled and co-amplified after Illumina adapter ligation. The patient repertoires were compared against approximately twelve previously published healthy control repertoires obtained from donors aged about 6 to 25 years.

Trimming leaves V shorter by 3 bases and J shorter by 7 bases, with the junction holding 9 bases beyond the gene matches. From its cysteine to its phenylalanine, the CDR3 spans 16 amino acids. Only the CDR3 DNA is retained, 48 bases long and in frame from the first base. General conclusions and limits of the study: The multiple sclerosis patient group was slightly younger than the control group. Compared with controls, multiple sclerosis patients had significantly lower normalized Chao1 diversity, a finding suggesting substantial peripheral T-cell clonal expansion. Roughly 5 TRBV segments, including TRBV5-6, TRBV5-1 and TRBV20-1, were significantly more frequent in patients than controls. When samples were clustered directly using the F measure, samples prepared in the same batch co-clustered strongly, which prompted a batch-effect correction.

Library construction relied on PCR. Sequencing was performed on an Illumina HiSeq 2500. To reduce PCR and sequencing biases, unique molecular identifiers were built into the TCR beta cDNA libraries. Every 1 to 10 million input T cells yielded approximately 500,000 cDNA molecules, meaning each molecule approximated one T cell. Patient libraries were prepared and sequenced with the same protocol used for the earlier healthy control dataset. Within a given batch, samples were prepared together, multiplexed and sequenced on the same HiSeq lane. In the authors' own workflow: MIGEC handled the raw barcoded reads, throwing out single-read molecular identifier groups before consensus assembly and CDR3 extraction. VDJtools was used for post-analysis of the clonotype tables, with diversity normalized by down-sampling every dataset to the smallest sample size. In repertoire overlap clustering, CDR3 amino acid sequences, but not nucleotide sequences, were matched to correct batch-related cross-sample contamination. Using fastp at Q25 and MiXCR, TCRdb reprocessed the public reads and kept productive beta chains. Each record represents a unique CDR3 protein, reported with the most common genes and DNA among its rows. Here the V and J calls rest on TCRdb's processing, not on the authors' analysis. The sample table records hundreds of thousands of distinct CDR3 sequences; approximately 38% of these occur just once. The ten largest clones represent roughly 13% of the sample.

To demonstrate the VDJtools post-analysis software, TCR beta repertoires were profiled from the peripheral blood of more than 10 young patients with multiple sclerosis. The multiple sclerosis patients were children and adolescents between roughly 6 and 16 years of age. This chain joins TRBV12-3 or TRBV12-4 to TRBJ1-6; 7 middle bases align to TRBD1. The TCR originated in a girl between 5 and 17 years old with multiple sclerosis. The sample comprised blood. The CDR3 loop reads CASSFGGGAGNSPLHF. The nucleotides read TGTGCCAGCAGTTTTGGAGGGGGCGCTGGAAATTCACCCCTCCACTTT.